The sample holds many counts of the clone carrying this TCR beta chain. Preparation of the TCRbeta library was carried out with unique molecular identifiers. TCRdb reprocessed the PCR reads with MiXCR, giving one entry per CDR3 protein. The sample has about 370,000 distinct CDR3 sequences; roughly 21% are singletons. This CDR3 is built from 14 residues. The ends were cut back, 7 bases at V and 0 bases at J, with 12 bases in the middle. The V gene's germline CDR1 is SGHRS and CDR2 YFSETQ. This entry is derived from a study of T-cell reconstitution after alpha-beta-depleted transplantation in children. The starting material was PBMCs from the stem cell graft donor, obtained from the stem cell graft. The rearrangement links TRBV5-1 to TRBJ2-3; no firm D call. The TCR originated in a human donor who donated a stem cell graft to a child with acute myeloid leukemia. CDR3 coding DNA: TGCGCCAGCGACTTCGGGCTTAGCACAGATACGCAGTATTTT. This sequence encodes CASDFGLSTDTQYF.